Listed below are T cell receptor beta chains from one sample, sequenced in a study of T-cell reconstitution after alpha-beta-depleted transplantation in children. Each CDR3 protein gets one entry after TCRdb re-called the PCR reads with MiXCR. The sample carries nearly 200,000 distinct CDR3 sequences, approximately 6.8% recorded once. The sample consisted of PBMCs, taken before TCRalphabeta/CD19-depleted stem cell transplant. The receptors were gathered from a girl under two years old with combined immunodeficiency, due to receive a stem cell transplant. Each CDR3 is given with its conserved first and last residue. A D gene is named only where the DNA matches it firmly. Clone size appears in some rows only: once, few, many, or a class for an expanded clone.

>TRBV7-3|.|.|TRBJ2-7
CASSSRRQGDSGEQYF
TGTGCCAGCAGCTCGCGGCGGCAGGGTGATAGTGGCGAGCAGTACTTC
>TRBV20-1|many|TRBD2|TRBJ2-3
CSARVLAGPTNTQYF
TGCAGTGCTAGAGTTCTAGCGGGTCCAACTAATACGCAGTATTTT
>TRBV7-3|many|.|TRBJ1-5
CASSLGHNQPQHF
TGTGCCAGCAGCCTAGGACACAATCAGCCCCAGCATTTT
>TRBV29-1|few|.|TRBJ1-2
CSVDSYRDYGYTF
TGCAGCGTCGATAGTTATCGGGACTATGGCTACACCTTC
>TRBV15|many|.|TRBJ2-1
CATSRVRDSLNEQFF
TGTGCCACCAGCAGAGTTCGGGACTCACTCAATGAGCAGTTCTTC
>TRBV28|many|.|TRBJ2-5
CASVRGGTQYF
TGTGCCAGCGTCAGGGGAGGGACCCAGTACTTC
>TRBV12-3/TRBV12-4|many|.|TRBJ2-1
CASSLAADAEQFF
TGTGCCAGCAGTTTGGCGGCGGACGCAGAGCAGTTCTTC
>TRBV24-1|few|.|TRBJ2-3
CAARDLTDTQYF
TGTGCCGCGCGGGACCTCACAGATACGCAGTATTTT
>TRBV27|many|.|TRBJ2-3
CASSYAGIDTQYF
TGTGCCAGCAGTTACGCAGGGATAGATACGCAGTATTTT
>TRBV12-3/TRBV12-4|.|.|TRBJ2-7
CASSFGAGLVYEQYF
TGTGCCAGCAGTTTCGGGGCAGGACTGGTCTACGAGCAGTACTTC
>TRBV7-6|many|TRBD1|TRBJ1-1
CASSLRQGGPEAFF
TGTGCCAGCAGCTTGAGGCAGGGGGGCCCTGAAGCTTTCTTT
>TRBV20-1|many|TRBD1|TRBJ2-4
CSATDRERKNIQYF
TGCAGTGCTACAGACAGGGAGCGCAAAAACATTCAGTACTTC
>TRBV5-4|many|.|TRBJ1-2
CASSSDSYGYTF
TGTGCCAGCAGCTCGGACAGCTATGGCTACACCTTC
>TRBV12-3/TRBV12-4|many|.|TRBJ2-7
CASSIVNPHEQYF
TGTGCCAGCAGCATAGTAAATCCCCACGAGCAGTACTTC
>TRBV27|few|TRBD1|TRBJ2-7
CASSQQGLPLDEQYF
TGTGCCAGCAGTCAACAGGGGCTCCCGCTCGACGAGCAGTACTTC
>TRBV20-1|.|TRBD1|TRBJ2-5
CSARSWGQRQETQYF
TGCAGTGCTAGGAGCTGGGGACAGCGGCAAGAGACCCAGTACTTC
>TRBV28|many|TRBD1|TRBJ2-7
CASSLWPTGGEQYF
TGTGCCAGCAGTTTATGGCCTACAGGGGGCGAGCAGTACTTC
>TRBV6-1|many|.|TRBJ2-6
CASRDWDSGANVLTF
TGTGCCAGCAGAGACTGGGACTCTGGGGCCAACGTCCTGACTTTC
>TRBV6-5|many|.|TRBJ1-3
CASSSPNRGNTIYF
TGTGCCAGCAGTTCCCCAAACAGGGGAAACACCATATATTTT
>TRBV20-1|many|TRBD1|TRBJ2-3
CSARGDSHFTDTQYF
TGCAGTGCTAGGGGGGACAGCCACTTCACAGATACGCAGTATTTT
>TRBV27|many|.|TRBJ2-7
CASSQGGFLYEQYF
TGTGCCAGCTCACAAGGGGGGTTTCTGTACGAGCAGTACTTC
>TRBV13|many|.|TRBJ1-1
CASSLGVQADGTEAFF
TGTGCCAGCAGCTTAGGGGTTCAGGCTGATGGCACTGAAGCTTTCTTT
>TRBV7-2|many|.|TRBJ2-7
CASSLMGRRSDGEQYF
TGTGCCAGCAGCTTAATGGGTAGGAGGAGCGACGGCGAGCAGTACTTC
>TRBV6-5|many|.|TRBJ1-5
CASRVMGTQPQHF
TGTGCCAGCCGGGTAATGGGGACTCAGCCCCAGCATTTT
>TRBV4-1|many|TRBD1|TRBJ1-4
CASSQEVDRGWKLFF
TGCGCCAGCAGCCAAGAGGTGGACAGGGGTTGGAAACTGTTTTTT
>TRBV27|many|TRBD2|TRBJ2-7
CASTRAGGPHEQYF
TGTGCCAGCACAAGAGCGGGAGGGCCCCACGAGCAGTACTTC
>TRBV30|many|.|TRBJ2-3
CAWRAFVAGADTQYF
TGTGCCTGGAGGGCCTTCGTAGCAGGGGCAGATACGCAGTATTTT
>TRBV7-9|many|.|TRBJ2-5
CASSLAYEEETQYF
TGTGCCAGCAGCTTAGCCTACGAGGAGGAGACCCAGTACTTC
>TRBV29-1|many|.|TRBJ2-7
CSVSYTGLNGEQYF
TGCAGCGTTAGCTATACAGGGCTAAACGGAGAGCAGTACTTC
>TRBV5-6|many|.|TRBJ2-3
CASSLLPLGADTQYF
TGTGCCAGCAGCTTGCTACCCCTAGGGGCAGATACGCAGTATTTT
>TRBV20-1|many|.|TRBJ2-1
CSAGGLRPYNEQFF
TGCAGTGCTGGGGGCCTTAGACCCTACAATGAGCAGTTCTTC
>TRBV20-1|few|TRBD1|TRBJ2-5
CSANMLLTGEETQYF
TGCAGTGCTAACATGCTCCTTACAGGGGAGGAGACCCAGTACTTC
>TRBV5-1|few|.|TRBJ2-3
CASSSGPQGSTDTQYF
TGCGCCAGCAGCTCCGGTCCCCAGGGGAGCACAGATACGCAGTATTTT
>TRBV24-1|many|.|TRBJ2-5
CATSDPLAEETQYF
TGTGCCACCAGTGATCCACTAGCAGAAGAGACCCAGTACTTC
>TRBV28|many|TRBD1|TRBJ2-7
CASCSRQGLSEQYF
TGTGCCAGCTGTTCTCGACAGGGGCTCAGCGAGCAGTACTTC